The 30 T cell receptor beta chains given below trace back to one sample, sequenced in a study of blood T cells in healthy people across ages. A J-beta primer mix and a sample-barcoded 5' primer were used in a second PCR of about 7 to 11 cycles. Using its own MiXCR run on the 5' RACE reads, TCRdb lists one record per CDR3 protein. The data contain hundreds of thousands of distinct CDR3 sequences, more than 40% of them singletons. Material: blood. These receptors were collected from a man aged 55 to 70 in good health.

CDR3 sequence: CASRRRTAGGYLYQETQYF. For the CDR3, the DNA is TGTGCCAGCAGGAGAAGGACCGCGGGGGGTTATTTGTACCAAGAGACCCAGTACTTC. V and J are TRBV28 and TRBJ2-5; 8 nucleotides match TRBD2. The trim removed 6 bases at V and 0 bases at J, leaving 18 bases unmatched. Looked up from germline, CDR1 is MDHEN and CDR2 is SYDVKM. The CDR3 loop spans 19 amino acids.

This sequence joins TRBV20-1 and TRBJ1-2, with D unresolved. Germline CDR1 reads DFQATT; CDR2 reads SNEGSKA (reference sequence). V was clipped by 3 bases and J by 7 bases, with 9 bases between them. CDR3 length: 11 amino acids. The DNA of the CDR3 is TGCAGTGCTAGCATGGGGTCTGGCTACACCTTC. It yields the protein CSASMGSGYTF.

The chain joins TRBV20-1 to TRBJ2-3, with a possible D match to TRBD1 (6 bases). The CDR3 runs 15 residues. The V end lost 0 bases, the J end lost 3 bases, and 13 bases lay between the germline ends. Per the germline V gene, CDR1 is DFQATT and CDR2 is SNEGSKA (reference sequence). The CDR3 is CSARDFNRDTDTQYF. The CDR3 DNA reads TGCAGTGCTAGAGATTTTAACAGGGATACAGATACGCAGTATTTT.

This clonotype showed up just a few times. A much larger clone sits a single nucleotide away, making a read error possible. The chain is built from TRBV7-2 and TRBJ2-5, with 12 bases that match TRBD2. Losses at the gene ends were 1 base for V and 11 bases for J; bases not matched to a gene: 11. The CDR3 length is 16 residues. The germline gives CDR1 SGHTA, CDR2 FQGNSA. CDR3 amino acids: CASSLGTSGAYNEQYF. DNA of the CDR3: TGTGCCAGCAGCTTAGGGACTAGCGGGGCCTACAATGAGCAGTACTTC. Full variable domain (remainder filled in from reference TRBV7-2 and TRBJ2-5): GAGVSQSPSNKVTEKGKDVELRCDPISGHTALYWYRQSLGQGLEFLIYFQGNSAPDKSGLPSDRFSAERTGGSVSTLTIQRTQQEDSAVYLCASSLGTSGAYNEQYFGPGTRLLVL.

The chain is built from TRBV5-1 and TRBJ1-2; 7 bases are a match to TRBD1. Unmatched junction bases numbered 2, after V lost 0 bases and J lost 3 bases. This CDR3 region has 14 residues. CDR1 SGHRS and CDR2 YFSETQ come from the germline V gene. The CDR3 loop is CASSLAGTDYGYTF. For the CDR3, the DNA is TGCGCCAGCAGCTTGGCCGGGACAGACTATGGCTACACCTTC.

The sample holds many counts of this clonotype. The chain has TRBV5-1 and TRBJ2-7; TRBD2 is a possible D gene (7 bases). Germline V lookup: CDR1 SGHRS, CDR2 YFSETQ. The ends were cut back, 0 bases at V and 5 bases at J, with 9 bases in the middle. The CDR3 has 13 residues. CDR3 in amino acids: CASSLGGGDEQYF. CDR3 nucleotide sequence: TGCGCCAGCAGCTTGGGGGGGGGCGACGAGCAGTACTTC.

The chain couples TRBV5-1 to TRBJ2-1, with TRBD1 as a possible D gene (8 bases). Germline CDR1 SGHRS, CDR2 YFSETQ. The V end was cut by 6 bases, the J end by 5 bases, with 15 bases between. The CDR3 runs to 14 residues. DNA for the CDR3: TGCGCCAGCAAGCGGGGACAGGCGGACAATGAGCAGTTCTTC. Translating it yields CASKRGQADNEQFF. Using reference TRBV5-1 and TRBJ2-1 for the parts outside the CDR3, the full variable domain is KAGVTQTPRYLIKTRGQQVTLSCSPISGHRSVSWYQQTPGQGLQFLFEYFSETQRNKGNFPGRFSGRQFSNSRSEMNVSTLELGDSALYLCASKRGQADNEQFFGPGTRLTVL.

This clonotype has just a few counts. The V call is TRBV7-9, the J call TRBJ2-2; D perhaps matches TRBD1 (6 bases). This CDR3 comprises 14 residues. Germline V gives CDR1 SEHNR, CDR2 FQNEAQ (reference sequence). V lost 5 bases, J lost 4 bases, and 11 bases lay in between. The CDR3 sequence is CASSPRDITGELFF. For the CDR3, the DNA is TGTGCCAGCAGCCCACGGGACATCACCGGGGAGCTGTTTTTT.

This clonotype was seen a handful of times. V and J are TRBV10-3 and TRBJ2-5, with 8 positions matching TRBD1. Germline trimming cut 1 base from V and 2 bases from J; bases unmatched to any gene: 6. The CDR3 contains 16 residues. CDR1 is ENHRY, CDR2 SYGVKD, per germline. Written as DNA, the CDR3 is TGTGCCATCAGTGAGTGGGTGGGACAGGAACAAGAGACCCAGTACTTC. It translates to CAISEWVGQEQETQYF.

The chain combines TRBV11-3 with TRBJ2-5; tentative D call: TRBD1 (5 bases). Germline V CDR1 and CDR2: SGHNT, YENEEA. The CDR3 totals 14 residues. The germline V and J ends were trimmed by 4 bases and 11 bases, with 20 bases remaining between them. CDR3 nucleotides: TGTGCCAGCAGCTCCAGACAGACCTACAATGAGCAGTACTTC. This sequence encodes CASSSRQTYNEQYF.

CDR3 in DNA: TGCGCCAGCAGCTACATTAGCGGGAGTGGCACCGGGGAGCTGTTTTTT. Translation gives CASSYISGSGTGELFF. The chain couples TRBV5-1 to TRBJ2-2, with 9 bases that match TRBD2. Germline V CDR1 and CDR2: SGHRS, YFSETQ. This CDR3 region has 16 residues. V lost 3 bases and J lost 4; bases outside the gene matches: 7.

This chain's CDR3 is CASSRLGQGGGYTF. The CDR3 DNA reads as TGCGCCAGCAGCCGCTTGGGACAGGGTGGGGGCTACACCTTC. This rearrangement joins TRBV4-3 to TRBJ1-2; 9 nucleotides line up with TRBD1. The trim removed 4 bases at V and 8 bases at J, leaving 8 bases unmatched. This CDR3 comprises 14 residues. From germline, CDR1 is LGHNA and CDR2 YSLEER.

Note on this clonotype: A much larger clone lies a single base off, so this may be a read error. The V call is TRBV2, the J call TRBJ2-1; 8 bases are shared with TRBD1. Germline V gene data show CDR1 as SNHLY and CDR2 as FYNNEI. This CDR3 has 16 amino acids. CDR3 nucleotides: TGTGCCAGCAGTGACTTTTCAGGGGGCGATCGCAATGAGCGGTTCTTC. Its protein product is CASSDFSGGDRNERFF.

Comments on this clonotype: A much more abundant neighbour one base away suggests this may be a read error. The J gene is TRBJ1-2, the V gene TRBV4-3, with D unresolved. V lost 0 bases and J lost 7, with 12 bases in between. Germline V gene data show CDR1 as LGHNA and CDR2 as YSLEER. This CDR3 is 14 amino acids long. CDR3 coding DNA: TGCGCCAGCAGCCAAGAGCATTCGGGGATTGGCTACACCTTC. Translation: CASSQEHSGIGYTF.

The chain is built from TRBV4-1 and TRBJ1-6; perhaps TRBD1 as D (6 bases). The germline gives CDR1 MGHRA, CDR2 YSYEKL. The ends were cut back, 4 bases at V and 4 bases at J, with 17 bases in the middle. This CDR3 has 17 residues. The CDR3 is CASSPHRGQIYNSPLHF. CDR3 coding DNA: TGCGCCAGCAGCCCCCACCGAGGACAGATTTATAATTCACCCCTCCACTTT.

The chain couples TRBV6-2 or TRBV6-3 to TRBJ1-5; a possible D gene is TRBD1 (5 bases). Germline V lookup: CDR1 MNHEY, CDR2 SVGEGT. CDR3 length: 12 amino acids. The V gene lost 4 bases and the J gene lost 15 bases, with 16 bases spanning the gap. The CDR3 region has the DNA TGTGCCAGCAGTTTAAGGGGCCTCCTCGCGCATTTT. It translates to CASSLRGLLAHF.

This clonotype was observed once. This sequence joins TRBV4-3 and TRBJ2-3; perhaps D is TRBD1 or TRBD2 (5 bases each). The CDR3 runs 15 residues. Trimming removed 10 bases at V and 1 base at J, with 18 bases between. Germline V lookup: CDR1 LGHNA, CDR2 YSLEER. In nucleotides, the CDR3 is TGCGCCAACGCCCTATGGGGGTTTGGCACAGATACGCAGTATTTT. Its protein is CANALWGFGTDTQYF.

CDR3 sequence reads: CASSQDGYGLNSPLHF. CDR3 nucleotide sequence: TGCGCCAGCAGCCAAGACGGGTACGGTTTAAATTCACCCCTCCACTTT. This chain joins TRBV4-3 and TRBJ1-6; D gene ambiguous. From germline, CDR1 is LGHNA and CDR2 YSLEER. The CDR3 sequence is 16 residues long. V lost 0 bases and J lost 7, with 13 bases in between.

CDR3 residues: CASSYNRGRISVNQPQHF. As DNA, the CDR3 is TGTGCCAGCAGTTATAACAGGGGGCGAATTTCCGTCAATCAGCCCCAGCATTTT. The chain recombines TRBV6-2 or TRBV6-3 with TRBJ1-5; 9 nucleotides align to TRBD1. This CDR3 spans 18 amino acids. Trimming took 3 bases from V and 3 from J; bases not matched to a gene: 12. In germline, CDR1 is MNHEY, CDR2 SVGEGT.

This chain links TRBV6-5 with TRBJ1-6, with 7 bases matching TRBD1. The junction had 3 bases not matched to a gene; V was cut back by 4 bases and J by 3 bases. Germline V gene data show CDR1 as MNHEY and CDR2 as SVGAGI. CDR3 length: 15 amino acids. Here the CDR3 DNA reads TGTGCCAGCAGTTCTTGGGACAGCTATAATTCACCCCTCCACTTT. Its protein is CASSSWDSYNSPLHF.

In its sample, this clonotype was seen a few times. The chain joins TRBV20-1 to TRBJ2-7, with D unresolved. With 6 bases removed from V and 3 bases from J, the gap between germline ends came to 12 bases. The CDR3 has 12 residues. The germline gives CDR1 DFQATT, CDR2 SNEGSKA (reference sequence). The CDR3 protein is CSARTQDYEQYF. CDR3 sequence (DNA): TGCAGTGCAAGGACCCAGGACTACGAGCAGTACTTC.

The chain employs TRBV7-2 and TRBJ1-2, with 7 bases that match TRBD1. Germline CDR1 reads SGHTA; CDR2 reads FQGNSA. The length of the CDR3 is 14 residues. J was trimmed by 8 bases and V by 1 base; bases with no gene match: 7. CDR3 amino acids: CASSLDRGYRGYTF. As DNA, the CDR3 is TGTGCCAGCAGCTTAGACAGGGGTTATCGAGGCTACACCTTC. Supplemented by reference TRBV7-2 and TRBJ1-2, the full variable domain reads GAGVSQSPSNKVTEKGKDVELRCDPISGHTALYWYRQSLGQGLEFLIYFQGNSAPDKSGLPSDRFSAERTGGSVSTLTIQRTQQEDSAVYLCASSLDRGYRGYTFGSGTRLTVV.

The chain joins TRBV29-1 to TRBJ1-2, with D perhaps matching TRBD1 (5 bases). The germline V and J ends were trimmed by 6 bases and 8 bases, with 13 bases remaining between them. From germline, CDR1 is SQVTM and CDR2 ANQGSEA. The CDR3 contains 11 residues. CDR3 sequence reads: CSVSRGGGYTF. The CDR3 DNA sequence: TGCAGCGTGAGTCGGGGCGGAGGCTACACCTTC.

This chain joins TRBV12-3 or TRBV12-4 and TRBJ2-2; a possible D gene is TRBD2 (7 bases). This CDR3 has 15 amino acids. V lost 5 bases and J 4 bases, leaving 14 bases between the germline ends. Written as DNA, the CDR3 is TGTGCCAGCAGTAAGGCGGGGGCGAGCACCGGGGAGCTGTTTTTT. Protein product: CASSKAGASTGELFF.

This clonotype was seen a handful of times. This chain connects TRBV20-1 to TRBJ2-1, with a possible D match to TRBD2 (5 bases). Germline V lookup: CDR1 DFQATT, CDR2 SNEGSKA (reference sequence). This CDR3 spans 15 amino acids. Trimming cost V 0 bases and J 4 bases, with 13 bases left between them. CDR3 DNA: TGCAGTGCTAGAGATGCGCTCGGGAAGTACAATGAGCAGTTCTTC. Amino acid sequence: CSARDALGKYNEQFF.

This clonotype was found a few times. Here the CDR3 DNA reads TGTGCCAGCAGCTTACTACAGGGTCCAAACATTCAGTACTTC. Its translation is CASSLLQGPNIQYF. This sequence joins TRBV7-2 and TRBJ2-4; D may be TRBD1 (6 bases). The length of the CDR3 is 14 residues. V was trimmed by 2 bases and J by 6 bases, leaving 11 bases between them. From germline, CDR1 is SGHTA and CDR2 FQGNSA.

The V call is TRBV13, the J call TRBJ2-5; possibly TRBD2 for D (5 bases). The germline V gene encodes CDR1 PRHDT and CDR2 FYEKMQ (reference sequence). Deletions cut 5 bases from V and 1 base from J, with 11 bases between. There are 14 residues in the CDR3. CDR3 sequence (DNA): TGTGCCAGCAGCGTTCGGGATCGCCAAGAGACCCAGTACTTC. It is translated as CASSVRDRQETQYF. Combining the CDR3 with reference TRBV13 and TRBJ2-5 gives the whole variable domain AAGVIQSPRHLIKEKRETATLKCYPIPRHDTVYWYQQGPGQDPQFLISFYEKMQSDKGSIPDRFSAQQFSDYHSELNMSSLELGDSALYFCASSVRDRQETQYFGPGTRLLVL.

Notes on this clonotype: At one end the junction does not follow the germline gene, possibly because of a read error. Here the CDR3 DNA reads TGTGCCAGCAGTGTATCAGGGGTTGGGGGCTACACCTTC. Translation gives CASSVSGVGGYTF. The chain couples TRBV27 to TRBJ1-2; D may be TRBD1 (6 bases). CDR1 is MNHEY and CDR2 is SMNVEV in the germline V gene (reference sequence). The CDR3 has 13 residues.

The chain employs TRBV5-1 and TRBJ2-7, with D perhaps matching TRBD2 (5 bases). From germline, CDR1 is SGHRS and CDR2 YFSETQ. The V end lost 7 bases, the J end lost 7 bases, and 24 bases lay between the germline ends. CDR3 length: 15 residues. The CDR3 DNA is TGCGCCAGCTTAACCGGGGATCACAGCCCGCGGGAGCAGTACTTC. Translated: CASLTGDHSPREQYF.

In regard to this clonotype: An end of the junction differs from the germline gene, which may be a read error. The CDR3 nucleotides read TGTGCCTGCAGCCCAAGGTGGGACACTTACGAGCAGTACTTC. It encodes CACSPRWDTYEQYF. The gene calls are TRBV7-2 and TRBJ2-4; tentative D call: TRBD1 (6 bases). The J call could be wrong; TRBJ2-7 is a better fit for the DNA end. The CDR3 has 14 amino acids. Germline V gene lookup returns CDR1 SGHTA and CDR2 FQGNSA.